This section outlines one TCR beta chain sequence together with its context. TCRdb independently ran MiXCR on the multiplex PCR reads; one entry per CDR3 protein. The table has 140,000 to 150,000 distinct CDR3 sequences, 30% to 35% seen once; the top ten hold approximately 2.2%. CDR3 length equals 15 residues. Trimming cost V 4 bases and J 8 bases; bases outside gene matches: 5. Germline lookup yields CDR1 ENHRY and CDR2 SYGVKD. Breast cancer patients provided tissue from their axillary draining lymph nodes. This record belongs to a study of breast tumors, draining lymph nodes, adjacent tissues. The sample comprised axillary lymph node tissue. This sequence was found in a female donor with breast cancer. Some clones in this sample may be carry-over from other donors' samples. V gene TRBV10-3 combines with J gene TRBJ2-1, with 13 nucleotides matching TRBD2. The CDR3 nucleotides read TGTGCCATCAGTGCACTAGCGGGGGGGCCCCATGAGCAGTTCTTC. The encoded protein is CAISALAGGPHEQFF.